One and the same sample provided the 29 T cell receptor beta chains below, sequenced in a study of shared clonotypes between healthy human individuals. Data came from immunoSEQ multiplex PCR; TCRdb stores just in-frame clones and leaves some out. The table records 2.3 million or so clones, more than 85% of them present only once. Sequenced material: naive CD4+ T cells from PBMCs. Documented subset: CD45RA+ positively selected. The receptors stem from a young man in good health. Some clones in this sample may be carry-over from other donors' samples.

This chain joins TRBV27 and TRBJ2-7; TRBD1 is a possible D gene (6 bases). Trimming left V 5 bases short and J 0 bases short, with 11 bases between. Germline CDR1 is MNHEY and CDR2 is SMNVEV (reference sequence). This CDR3 contains 14 residues. As DNA, the CDR3 is TGTGCCAGCAGTAGGACAGCCAGCTCCTACGAGCAGTACTTC. It codes for CASSRTASSYEQYF.

This chain links TRBV7-9 with TRBJ2-3; 10 positions match TRBD2. Germline loops: CDR1 SEHNR, CDR2 FQNEAQ (reference sequence). With V trimmed by 5 bases and J by 14 bases, 7 bases remained unmatched. This CDR3 contains 12 residues. The chain's CDR3 is CASSGSSGSRYF. CDR3 sequence (DNA): TGTGCCAGCAGCGGATCTAGCGGGAGTCGGTATTTT.

As to this clone: Other DNA sequences in the same sample also yield this CDR3. V is TRBV9 and J is TRBJ2-3; 7 bases match TRBD2. CDR3 size: 15 residues. The V segment lost 0 bases and the J segment 6 bases; nucleotides outside the gene matches: 7. The germline CDR1 and CDR2 sequences are SGDLS and YYNGEE. CDR3 sequence reads: CASSVAPGEGDTQYF. The CDR3, as DNA: TGTGCCAGCAGCGTAGCTCCGGGGGAGGGTGATACGCAGTATTTT.

This clone was picked up a small number of times. The chain joins TRBV28 to TRBJ1-5; possibly TRBD1 for D (5 bases). Trimming left V 3 bases short and J 2 bases short, with 14 bases between. The CDR3 extends over 16 amino acids. CDR1 is MDHEN, CDR2 SYDVKM, per germline. This CDR3 is CASSFAGTGGNQPQHF. For the CDR3, the DNA is TGTGCCAGCAGTTTCGCAGGGACGGGCGGCAATCAGCCCCAGCATTTT.

In this sample, this clone turned up once. This sequence joins TRBV5-1 and TRBJ2-7, with TRBD1 as a possible D gene (6 bases). CDR1 and CDR2 (germline): SGHRS, YFSETQ. This CDR3 region has 15 residues. V lost 0 bases and J lost 4, with 14 bases in between. DNA for the CDR3: TGCGCCAGCAGCTTGGGGGACACCGGGGTGTACGAGCAGTACTTC. It is translated as CASSLGDTGVYEQYF.

The rearrangement joins TRBV28 to TRBJ2-4; D unclear. Trimming removed 1 base at V and 6 bases at J, with 13 bases between. The CDR3 totals 15 residues. Germline values: CDR1 MDHEN, CDR2 SYDVKM. CDR3 sequence reads: CASSLYTAAPNIQYF. The CDR3 nucleotides are TGTGCCAGCAGTTTATACACGGCGGCTCCAAACATTCAGTACTTC.

The rearrangement uses TRBV7-2 and TRBJ2-1, with a weak D call TRBD2 (5 bases). V shed 2 bases and J shed 6 bases, with 8 bases lying between them. The CDR3 totals 13 residues. CDR1 and CDR2 (germline): SGHTA, FQGNSA. CDR3 residues: CASSLRGRNEQFF. CDR3 sequence (DNA): TGTGCCAGCAGCTTAAGAGGGCGCAATGAGCAGTTCTTC.

The chain has TRBV5-1 and TRBJ2-1; 9 bases map to TRBD2. V lost 0 bases to trimming and J lost 9 bases; unmatched junction nucleotides: 16. The germline gives CDR1 SGHRS, CDR2 YFSETQ. The CDR3 contains 18 residues. The DNA of the CDR3 is TGCGCCAGCAGCTTGGTAGGGACGCTAGCGGGACGTAATACTGAGCAGTTCTTC. It translates to CASSLVGTLAGRNTEQFF.

V is TRBV5-1 and J is TRBJ1-5, with 7 bases fitting TRBD1. The CDR3 loop spans 16 amino acids. Per the germline V gene, CDR1 is SGHRS and CDR2 is YFSETQ. Trimming took 4 bases from V and 2 from J; bases not matched to a gene: 9. The CDR3 DNA is TGCGCCAGCAGCCCCACAGGGGATTTCGGCAATCAGCCCCAGCATTTT. Amino acids: CASSPTGDFGNQPQHF.

The chain uses TRBV29-1 and TRBJ2-7; 14 nucleotides line up with TRBD2. The germline gives CDR1 SQVTM, CDR2 ANQGSEA. This CDR3 comprises 15 residues. J was trimmed by 0 bases and V by 5 bases; bases with no gene match: 3. The CDR3, as DNA: TGCAGCGTTACGACTAGCGGGAGGGCCTCCTACGAGCAGTACTTC. Encoded protein: CSVTTSGRASYEQYF.

The V call is TRBV7-9, the J call TRBJ2-2, with 11 bases that match TRBD2. Germline V lookup: CDR1 SEHNR, CDR2 FQNEAQ (reference sequence). CDR3 length: 14 residues. V shed 9 bases, J shed 4 bases, and the junction held 4 bases outside the gene matches. The CDR3 here is CASPTSGVTGELFF. The CDR3 DNA follows: TGTGCCAGTCCGACTAGCGGGGTCACCGGGGAGCTGTTTTTT.

The chain links TRBV2 to TRBJ1-1; TRBD1 matches at 8 bases. The CDR3 loop spans 15 amino acids. Unmatched junction bases numbered 6, after V lost 3 bases and J lost 3 bases. The germline V gene has CDR1 SNHLY and CDR2 FYNNEI. DNA for the CDR3: TGTGCCAGCAGTGATATCAGGGGGCGAGACACTGAAGCTTTCTTT. Its protein is CASSDIRGRDTEAFF. Filled out from reference TRBV2 and TRBJ1-1, the complete variable domain reads EPEVTQTPSHQVTQMGQEVILRCVPISNHLYFYWYRQILGQKVEFLVSFYNNEISEKSEIFDDQFSVERPDGSNFTLKIRSTKLEDSAMYFCASSDIRGRDTEAFFGQGTRLTVV.

The chain has TRBV5-1 and TRBJ2-1; 8 positions agree with TRBD2. CDR3 length: 17 residues. Losses at the gene ends were 0 bases for V and 2 bases for J; bases not matched to a gene: 7. Germline CDR1 reads SGHRS; CDR2 reads YFSETQ. The CDR3 DNA sequence: TGCGCCAGCAGCTTGGCACCCGATAGCGGGGCCTACAATGAGCAGTTCTTC. Translating it yields CASSLAPDSGAYNEQFF.

The chain joins TRBV10-2 to TRBJ2-7; 11 bases align to TRBD2. Germline V gene data show CDR1 as WSHSY and CDR2 as SAAADI. V was pared by 6 bases and J by 2 bases, with 6 bases of the junction left unmatched. CDR3 length: 15 amino acids. CDR3: CASRFGLAGTYEQYF. CDR3 sequence (DNA): TGCGCCAGCAGGTTTGGACTAGCGGGTACCTACGAGCAGTACTTC.

With respect to this clone: Other DNA variants within this sample encode the same CDR3. CDR3 amino acids: CASRGSNQPQHF. CDR3 in DNA: TGTGCCAGCCGGGGGAGCAATCAGCCCCAGCATTTT. The rearrangement joins TRBV2 to TRBJ1-5, with a tentative D call TRBD1 (5 bases). V was shortened by 8 bases and J by 1 base, with 6 bases between the two germline ends. The CDR3 spans 12 residues. Germline CDR1 reads SNHLY; CDR2 reads FYNNEI.

Of note for this clone: Germline and junction disagree at one end, which may indicate a read error. The V call is TRBV4-3, the J call TRBJ1-3; the D gene is possibly TRBD1 (5 bases). Germline V gives CDR1 LGHNA, CDR2 YSLEER. This CDR3 is 13 amino acids long. DNA for the CDR3: TGCGCCAGCAGCCAAGGTAGGGGCACCACCCTGGATTTT. Translating it yields CASSQGRGTTLDF.

On this clone: The sample holds other DNA sequences that translate to the same CDR3. The chain employs TRBV27 and TRBJ2-7; D uncertain. The V end lost 4 bases, the J end lost 2 bases, and 3 bases lay between the germline ends. Per germline, CDR1 MNHEY and CDR2 SMNVEV (reference sequence). The CDR3 loop spans 11 amino acids. The CDR3 nucleotides read TGTGCCAGCAGTTCTCCCTACGAGCAGTACTTC. This codes for CASSSPYEQYF.

The chain combines TRBV25-1 with TRBJ2-7; TRBD1 matches 7 bases. V trimming: 2 bases; J trimming: 2 bases; junction bases outside the gene matches: 3. In germline, CDR1 is MGHDK, CDR2 SYGVNS. CDR3 length: 14 residues. The CDR3 spells CASSEGQAPYEQYF. Written as DNA, the CDR3 is TGTGCCAGCAGTGAAGGACAGGCGCCCTACGAGCAGTACTTC.

Concerning this clone itself: Other DNA sequences in the sample encode the same CDR3. The chain has TRBV25-1 and TRBJ2-6; D is unresolved. The CDR3 totals 13 residues. Germline V gene data show CDR1 as MGHDK and CDR2 as SYGVNS. Trimming removed 5 bases from V and 2 bases from J, with 4 bases in between. This CDR3 is CASSLAGANVLTF. The CDR3 nucleotides are TGTGCCAGCAGTCTCGCTGGGGCCAACGTCCTGACTTTC.

This clone was observed a few times. The chain couples TRBV7-8 to TRBJ2-7; perhaps TRBD2 as D (6 bases). V lost 6 bases to trimming and J lost 3 bases, with 15 bases between them. This CDR3 contains 14 residues. The germline V gene encodes CDR1 SGHVS and CDR2 FQNEAQ. In nucleotides, the CDR3 is TGTGCCAGCAGTCCGCAGGGAGGAGGCTACGAGCAGTACTTC. It specifies CASSPQGGGYEQYF.

The chain recombines TRBV2 with TRBJ1-3; D not resolved. The V end was cut by 6 bases, the J end by 2 bases, with 8 bases between. The CDR3 extends over 13 amino acids. Germline assignment: CDR1 SNHLY and CDR2 FYNNEI. The CDR3 DNA reads TGTGCCAGCAGCCGTAGGCCTGGAAACACCATATATTTT. It yields the protein CASSRRPGNTIYF.

The gene calls are TRBV28 and TRBJ1-3; D unresolved. V dropped 2 bases and J dropped 4 bases, with 15 bases sitting between them. CDR1 MDHEN and CDR2 SYDVKM come from the germline V gene. This CDR3 spans 16 amino acids. CDR3 bases: TGTGCCAGCAGTTTAAGACCGCGGGCGACGGGAAACACCATATATTTT. Amino acids: CASSLRPRATGNTIYF.

The chain carries TRBV11-2 and TRBJ2-1; D may be TRBD1 (6 bases). V lost 6 bases to trimming and J lost 4 bases, with 10 bases between them. In germline, CDR1 is SGHAT, CDR2 FQNNGV. The CDR3 has 13 residues. This CDR3 is CASRAQGYNEQFF. In DNA, the CDR3 is TGTGCCAGCAGGGCACAGGGTTACAATGAGCAGTTCTTC.

This clone was counted once. Sequence at one end of the junction differs from germline and may be a read error. The rearrangement uses TRBV19 and TRBJ2-1, with 8 nucleotides matching TRBD2. Germline assignment: CDR1 LNHDA and CDR2 SQIVND (reference sequence). This CDR3 spans 15 amino acids. The CDR3 protein is CASSSGNGAYNEQFF. The CDR3 DNA follows: TGTGCCAGCAGTAGCGGGAACGGGGCGTACAATGAGCAGTTCTTC.

As to this clone: The same CDR3 can be traced to other DNA sequences in this sample. Here the CDR3 reads CASSLGQGLTNEKLFF. In nucleotides, the CDR3 is TGCGCCAGCAGCCTCGGACAGGGGCTTACTAATGAAAAACTGTTTTTT. The V gene is TRBV5-1, the J gene TRBJ1-4; TRBD1 aligns across 9 bases. This CDR3 comprises 16 residues. Germline loops: CDR1 SGHRS, CDR2 YFSETQ. V was clipped by 4 bases and J by 2 bases; unmatched bases: 6.

The rearrangement uses TRBV6-6 and TRBJ2-2, with TRBD2 identical over 8 bases. With 7 bases clipped from V and 5 bases from J, the junction kept 9 bases outside the gene matches. The CDR3 contains 15 residues. The V gene's germline CDR1 is MNHNY and CDR2 SVGAGI (reference sequence). The CDR3 spells CASNGREDRTGELFF. The CDR3 bases are TGTGCCAGCAATGGGCGGGAGGATAGGACCGGGGAGCTGTTTTTT.

The chain uses TRBV15 and TRBJ2-1; D may be TRBD2 (6 bases). In germline, CDR1 is LNHNV, CDR2 YYDKDF (reference sequence). V dropped 0 bases and J dropped 7 bases, with 19 bases sitting between them. The CDR3 covers 17 residues. Here the CDR3 DNA reads TGTGCCACCAGCAGAGATCGGGTGGGCGGGATGAGGAATGAGCAGTTCTTC. It encodes CATSRDRVGGMRNEQFF.

The chain carries TRBV9 and TRBJ2-1; D may correspond to TRBD1 or TRBD2 (6 bases each). This CDR3 spans 14 amino acids. Germline V gene data show CDR1 as SGDLS and CDR2 as YYNGEE. V was clipped by 4 bases and J by 5 bases, with 13 bases between them. CDR3 loop: CASSLRGPNNEQFF. CDR3 nucleotide sequence: TGTGCCAGCAGCCTACGGGGGCCAAACAATGAGCAGTTCTTC.

The gene calls are TRBV9 and TRBJ1-5; TRBD1 is a possible D gene (5 bases). Per the germline V gene, CDR1 is SGDLS and CDR2 is YYNGEE. CDR3 size: 17 residues. The V end was cut by 4 bases, the J end by 4 bases, with 21 bases between. Written as DNA, the CDR3 is TGTGCCAGCAGCCCAGAGGGCGTCCCGGGGGGTAATCAGCCCCAGCATTTT. Translating it yields CASSPEGVPGGNQPQHF.